This is a list of T cell receptor beta chains from one sample in a study of blood T cell repertoires in COVID-19. Method: immunoSEQ multiplex PCR; TCRdb's copy keeps in-frame clones and lacks some. Among over 150,000 clones listed, under 90% were seen once. Material for sequencing was PBMCs or T cells enriched from blood (not recorded which). The receptors shown here come from a man aged 50 or older who had recovered from COVID-19. CDR3s include the opening cysteine and the closing phenylalanine or tryptophan. A D gene is named only where the DNA matches it firmly. Expanded clones are given a class, and other clones once, few, many or no size at all.

CASRATGDQPQHF TGTGCCAGCAGGGCGACAGGGGATCAGCCCCAGCATTTT TRBV12-3/TRBV12-4 once TRBD1 TRBJ1-5
CASSARTGDYGYTF TGCGCCAGCAGCGCGCGGACAGGGGATTATGGCTACACCTTC TRBV5-1 NA TRBD1 TRBJ1-2
CASSVTVHSYNEQFF TGTGCCAGCAGCGTAACGGTGCACTCCTACAATGAGCAGTTCTTC TRBV9 many NA TRBJ2-1
CASSPAQGHNSPLHF TGTGCCAGCAGCCCCGCACAGGGTCATAATTCACCCCTCCACTTT TRBV7-6 NA NA TRBJ1-6
CASSLYGEKGSPLHF TGTGCCAGCAGCTTATATGGGGAGAAGGGATCACCCCTCCACTTT TRBV7-9 NA NA TRBJ1-6
CASSQDRARGGPQHF TGTGCCAGCAGCCAAGATCGGGCCCGCGGAGGTCCCCAGCATTTT TRBV3-1/TRBV3-2 NA NA TRBJ1-5
CASSQDGVVGLAANTGELFF TGCGCCAGCAGCCAAGATGGGGTCGTGGGACTAGCGGCGAACACCGGGGAGCTGTTTTTT TRBV4-3 NA TRBD2 TRBJ2-2
CASTGRDRGQPQHF TGTGCCAGCACCGGCAGAGACAGGGGACAGCCCCAGCATTTT TRBV6-5 NA TRBD1 TRBJ1-5
CASSLVPGGNEQFF TGCGCCAGCAGCTTGGTTCCAGGGGGCAATGAGCAGTTCTTC TRBV5-1 NA TRBD1 TRBJ2-1
CASSPRGAYGYTF TGTGCCAGTAGTCCCCGGGGGGCTTATGGCTACACCTTC TRBV19 NA NA TRBJ1-2
CASSQIRGPNEKLFF TGTGCCAGCAGCCAGATCAGGGGACCTAATGAAAAACTGTTTTTT TRBV3-1/TRBV3-2 NA NA TRBJ1-4
CASSQVGGSYNEQFF TGTGCCAGCAGCCAAGTGGGGGGGTCCTACAATGAGCAGTTCTTC TRBV14 NA TRBD2 TRBJ2-1
CASSIADIGSPLHF TGTGCCAGTAGTATAGCCGATATCGGTTCACCCCTCCACTTT TRBV19 NA NA TRBJ1-6
CASSLGGNSYEQYF TGTGCCAGCAGCTTAGGAGGGAACTCCTACGAGCAGTACTTC TRBV5-6 NA NA TRBJ2-7
CASSRNQGMGYTF TGTGCCAGTAGTCGCAATCAGGGAATGGGCTACACCTTC TRBV19 few NA TRBJ1-2
CASSVATGGEKLFF TGTGCCAGCAGCGTAGCTACAGGGGGTGAAAAACTGTTTTTT TRBV9 NA TRBD1 TRBJ1-4
CASSLGGPFQETQYF TGTGCCAGCAGCTTGGGGGGTCCGTTCCAAGAGACCCAGTACTTC TRBV7-2 NA NA TRBJ2-5
CASSPSGTNYGYTF TGTGCCAGCTCACCATCAGGAACTAACTATGGCTACACCTTC TRBV18 NA NA TRBJ1-2
CASSEYGGYTEAFF TGTGCCAGCAGTGAATATGGGGGGTACACTGAAGCTTTCTTT TRBV25-1 NA NA TRBJ1-1
CASSQDLVRRDGYTF TGTGCCAGCAGCCAAGATCTAGTTCGACGGGATGGCTACACCTTC TRBV3-1/TRBV3-2 once NA TRBJ1-2
CASSELGTKNIQYF TGTGCCAGCAGTGAACTGGGGACAAAAAACATTCAGTACTTC TRBV2 NA NA TRBJ2-4
CASRQGASQETQYF TGCGCCAGTCGACAGGGGGCGTCCCAAGAGACCCAGTACTTC TRBV5-1 NA TRBD1 TRBJ2-5
CASSLRGRISGANVLTF TGTGCCAGCAGCTTAAGGGGGCGGATCTCTGGGGCCAACGTCCTGACTTTC TRBV7-3 NA NA TRBJ2-6
CASSYSRGRNEKLFF TGTGCCAGCAGTTACTCGCGGGGGAGAAATGAAAAACTGTTTTTT TRBV6-2/TRBV6-3 NA NA TRBJ1-4
CAISESSTWSSYEQYF TGTGCCATCAGTGAGTCTAGTACTTGGAGCTCCTACGAGCAGTACTTC TRBV10-3 NA NA TRBJ2-7
CASSQGVKRAFF TGTGCCAGCAGCCAAGGTGTTAAGCGAGCTTTCTTT TRBV3-1/TRBV3-2 NA NA TRBJ1-1
CASSLGLAGEYYNEQFF TGCGCCAGCAGCTTGGGACTAGCGGGGGAGTACTACAATGAGCAGTTCTTC TRBV5-1 NA TRBD2 TRBJ2-1
CASSIVFDSSSGNTIYF TGTGCCAGTAGTATAGTTTTTGACAGCAGCTCTGGAAACACCATATATTTT TRBV19 NA NA TRBJ1-3
CASSALQGGAPLHF TGTGCCAGCAGCGCCCTCCAGGGTGGAGCACCCCTCCACTTT TRBV9 NA NA TRBJ1-6
CASRLGRDQYF TGTGCCAGCAGGCTAGGGAGGGACCAGTACTTC TRBV12-3/TRBV12-4 NA TRBD2 TRBJ2-5
CASSPSGEKETQYF TGTGCCAGCAGCCCTTCAGGGGAAAAAGAGACCCAGTACTTC TRBV7-3 NA NA TRBJ2-5
CASSETSGGGTDTQYF TGTGCCAGCAGCGAGACTAGCGGGGGGGGCACAGATACGCAGTATTTT TRBV4-2 few TRBD2 TRBJ2-3
CASSGPKGAIRGIYEQYF TGTGCCAGCAGTGGGCCGAAGGGGGCTATTAGGGGAATCTACGAGCAGTACTTC TRBV2 NA TRBD1 TRBJ2-7
CASSYPGTGGEQYF TGTGCCAGCAGTTACCCCGGGACAGGGGGCGAGCAGTACTTC TRBV6-5 NA TRBD1 TRBJ2-7
CASSTKTGANEKLFF TGCGCCAGCAGCACTAAGACAGGGGCGAATGAAAAACTGTTTTTT TRBV5-1 NA TRBD1 TRBJ1-4
CASEPGQGNQPQHF TGTGCCAGCGAACCGGGACAGGGCAATCAGCCCCAGCATTTT TRBV19 NA TRBD1 TRBJ1-5
CASSTGTGNYEQYF TGTGCCAGCTCGACCGGGACAGGGAACTACGAGCAGTACTTC TRBV18 NA TRBD1 TRBJ2-7
CSVEDFGGRRDTQYF TGCAGCGTTGAAGATTTCGGGGGTAGGCGAGATACGCAGTATTTT TRBV29-1 NA NA TRBJ2-3
CASSPLGQGLAFF TGTGCCAGCAGTCCCCTAGGACAGGGATTGGCTTTCTTT TRBV3-1/TRBV3-2 NA TRBD1 TRBJ1-1
CATMTGGGRSPLHF TGTGCCACCATGACGGGAGGGGGACGTTCACCCCTCCACTTT TRBV6-5 NA NA TRBJ1-6
CASSVTGGTEAFF TGTGCCAGCAGCGTAACAGGAGGGACTGAAGCTTTCTTT TRBV9 many NA TRBJ1-1
CASSEARGGDGSPLHF TGTGCCAGCAGTGAAGCGCGAGGGGGCGATGGATCACCCCTCCACTTT TRBV2 few TRBD1 TRBJ1-6